Listed below are T cell receptor beta chains from one sample, sequenced in a study of cytomegalovirus exposure and HLA in healthy donors. Repertoires were generated with immunoSEQ multiplex PCR, while TCRdb's copy carries only in-frame clones and drops some. The sample yields about 130,000 clones, roughly four fifths seen once. Source material: PBMCs. The source of these receptors is a man under 40 in good health and CMV-seronegative. Each CDR3 is given with its conserved first and last residue. The order of the fields is clone size, V gene, J gene, D gene, CDR3 protein, CDR3 DNA. A D gene is named only where the DNA matches it firmly. Clone size appears in some rows only: once, few, many, or a class for an expanded clone.

clone size: NA
V gene: TRBV12-5
J gene: TRBJ2-1
D gene: TRBD2
CDR3 protein: CASGSPSGSNEQFF
CDR3 DNA: TGTGCTAGTGGTTCCCCTAGCGGGAGCAATGAGCAGTTCTTC

clone size: NA
V gene: TRBV28
J gene: TRBJ2-7
D gene: NA
CDR3 protein: CASSGRGFRSYEQYF
CDR3 DNA: TGTGCCAGCAGTGGCCGTGGGTTCAGGTCCTACGAGCAGTACTTC

clone size: few
V gene: TRBV5-4
J gene: TRBJ2-7
D gene: TRBD1
CDR3 protein: CASSLVSTGTEQYF
CDR3 DNA: TGTGCCAGCAGCTTGGTATCGACAGGGACCGAGCAGTACTTC

clone size: NA
V gene: TRBV30
J gene: TRBJ2-7
D gene: TRBD2
CDR3 protein: CAWSDGRRYEQYF
CDR3 DNA: TGTGCCTGGAGCGACGGGAGGAGGTACGAGCAGTACTTC

clone size: NA
V gene: TRBV10-1
J gene: TRBJ1-1
D gene: NA
CDR3 protein: CASSAGWRGTEAFF
CDR3 DNA: TGCGCCAGCAGTGCTGGCTGGAGGGGCACTGAAGCTTTCTTT

clone size: NA
V gene: TRBV10-2
J gene: TRBJ2-3
D gene: NA
CDR3 protein: CASSQSDTQYF
CDR3 DNA: TGCGCCAGCAGTCAATCCGATACGCAGTATTTT

clone size: NA
V gene: TRBV7-8
J gene: TRBJ1-5
D gene: TRBD1
CDR3 protein: CASGGTANSNQPQHF
CDR3 DNA: TGTGCCAGCGGCGGGACAGCGAATAGCAATCAGCCCCAGCATTTT

clone size: once
V gene: TRBV29-1
J gene: TRBJ2-5
D gene: TRBD2
CDR3 protein: CSVQGGTSGRINRETQYF
CDR3 DNA: TGCAGCGTCCAAGGGGGGACTAGCGGGAGAATAAATAGAGAGACCCAGTACTTC

clone size: few
V gene: TRBV2
J gene: TRBJ1-1
D gene: NA
CDR3 protein: CASTTSGQLNTEAFF
CDR3 DNA: TGTGCCAGCACCACATCGGGACAACTGAACACTGAAGCTTTCTTT

clone size: NA
V gene: TRBV18
J gene: TRBJ2-1
D gene: NA
CDR3 protein: CASSPDSRSYNEQFF
CDR3 DNA: TGTGCCAGCTCACCGGACAGCCGCTCCTACAATGAGCAGTTCTTC

clone size: once
V gene: TRBV4-1
J gene: TRBJ1-1
D gene: NA
CDR3 protein: CASSVTLSTEAFF
CDR3 DNA: TGCGCCAGCAGCGTGACATTGAGCACTGAAGCTTTCTTT

clone size: NA
V gene: TRBV10-3
J gene: TRBJ2-7
D gene: NA
CDR3 protein: CAISSSYEQYF
CDR3 DNA: TGTGCCATCAGCTCCTCCTACGAGCAGTACTTC

clone size: NA
V gene: TRBV30
J gene: TRBJ1-5
D gene: NA
CDR3 protein: CAWSPNRDTYSNQPQHF
CDR3 DNA: TGTGCCTGGAGTCCGAACAGGGATACGTATAGCAATCAGCCCCAGCATTTT

clone size: NA
V gene: TRBV13
J gene: TRBJ2-5
D gene: TRBD1
CDR3 protein: CASSGLGQGARGETQYF
CDR3 DNA: TGTGCCAGCAGCGGCCTCGGACAGGGCGCCAGAGGGGAGACCCAGTACTTC

clone size: once
V gene: TRBV9
J gene: TRBJ2-1
D gene: TRBD2
CDR3 protein: CASSQPRGLSGSSYNEQFF
CDR3 DNA: TGTGCCAGCAGCCAACCCCGTGGACTTAGCGGGAGCTCCTACAATGAGCAGTTCTTC

clone size: medium-sized
V gene: TRBV28
J gene: TRBJ1-1
D gene: TRBD1
CDR3 protein: CASSTGAEAFF
CDR3 DNA: TGTGCCAGCAGTACAGGGGCTGAAGCTTTCTTT

clone size: NA
V gene: TRBV28
J gene: TRBJ2-7
D gene: TRBD2
CDR3 protein: CASSLPVGATSGITYEQYF
CDR3 DNA: TGTGCCAGCAGCCTACCGGTGGGTGCTACTAGCGGCATAACCTACGAGCAGTACTTC

clone size: few
V gene: TRBV6-1
J gene: TRBJ2-1
D gene: NA
CDR3 protein: CASSEAARFYNEQFF
CDR3 DNA: TGTGCCAGCAGTGAAGCTGCCAGGTTCTACAATGAGCAGTTCTTC

clone size: NA
V gene: TRBV30
J gene: TRBJ1-4
D gene: TRBD1
CDR3 protein: CAWSEPQGMDEKLFF
CDR3 DNA: TGTGCCTGGAGTGAGCCACAGGGGATGGATGAAAAACTGTTTTTT

clone size: NA
V gene: TRBV2
J gene: TRBJ2-3
D gene: NA
CDR3 protein: CASSEGQYTDTQYF
CDR3 DNA: TGTGCCAGCAGTGAAGGACAGTACACAGATACGCAGTATTTT

clone size: NA
V gene: TRBV18
J gene: TRBJ2-6
D gene: NA
CDR3 protein: CASSRPQTSGANVLTF
CDR3 DNA: TGTGCCAGCTCACGCCCCCAGACTTCTGGGGCCAACGTCCTGACTTTC

clone size: once
V gene: TRBV29-1
J gene: TRBJ2-5
D gene: NA
CDR3 protein: CSVRRGVEETQYF
CDR3 DNA: TGCAGCGTCCGCAGGGGAGTTGAAGAGACCCAGTACTTC

clone size: NA
V gene: TRBV28
J gene: TRBJ2-7
D gene: NA
CDR3 protein: CASARALDRAYEQYF
CDR3 DNA: TGTGCCAGCGCAAGGGCGTTGGACAGAGCCTACGAGCAGTACTTC

clone size: once
V gene: TRBV27
J gene: TRBJ2-3
D gene: NA
CDR3 protein: CASILSLVGGGKDTQYF
CDR3 DNA: TGTGCCAGCATTCTTTCCCTAGTGGGAGGGGGGAAAGATACGCAGTATTTT

clone size: NA
V gene: TRBV30
J gene: TRBJ1-1
D gene: NA
CDR3 protein: CAWSNRFVPEAFF
CDR3 DNA: TGTGCCTGGAGTAACAGGTTTGTCCCTGAAGCTTTCTTT

clone size: few
V gene: TRBV2
J gene: TRBJ1-1
D gene: TRBD1
CDR3 protein: CASSDLTGGIGQAFF
CDR3 DNA: TGTGCCAGCAGTGACCTGACAGGGGGTATTGGGCAAGCTTTCTTT

clone size: NA
V gene: TRBV5-1
J gene: TRBJ2-5
D gene: TRBD2
CDR3 protein: CASSRGLAGVETQYF
CDR3 DNA: TGCGCCAGCAGCAGGGGACTAGCGGGAGTAGAGACCCAGTACTTC

clone size: NA
V gene: TRBV7-8
J gene: TRBJ2-3
D gene: TRBD1
CDR3 protein: CASSLGVGTGNTDTQYF
CDR3 DNA: TGTGCCAGCAGCTTGGGAGTCGGGACAGGGAACACAGATACGCAGTATTTT

clone size: few
V gene: TRBV10-3
J gene: TRBJ2-7
D gene: TRBD1
CDR3 protein: CAIRRDSRYEQYF
CDR3 DNA: TGTGCCATCAGGAGGGACAGCCGCTACGAGCAGTACTTC

clone size: NA
V gene: TRBV5-6
J gene: TRBJ1-5
D gene: NA
CDR3 protein: CASSLRAFTQPQHF
CDR3 DNA: TGTGCCAGCAGCCTCAGGGCATTTACTCAGCCCCAGCATTTT

clone size: NA
V gene: TRBV7-2
J gene: TRBJ2-7
D gene: TRBD2
CDR3 protein: CASSPTRLAGGREQYF
CDR3 DNA: TGTGCCAGCAGCCCAACCCGTCTAGCGGGAGGGCGAGAGCAGTACTTC

clone size: NA
V gene: TRBV5-4
J gene: TRBJ1-5
D gene: NA
CDR3 protein: CASSLGSNQPQHF
CDR3 DNA: TGTGCCAGCAGCCTCGGGAGCAATCAGCCCCAGCATTTT

clone size: NA
V gene: TRBV11-2
J gene: TRBJ2-5
D gene: TRBD2
CDR3 protein: CASSLGAGGGETQYF
CDR3 DNA: TGTGCCAGCAGCCTCGGTGCGGGAGGAGGGGAGACCCAGTACTTC

clone size: NA
V gene: TRBV15
J gene: TRBJ2-7
D gene: TRBD2
CDR3 protein: CATSRGLPLYEQYF
CDR3 DNA: TGTGCCACCAGCAGGGGACTACCCCTCTACGAGCAGTACTTC

clone size: few
V gene: TRBV27
J gene: TRBJ2-7
D gene: TRBD2
CDR3 protein: CASTGTSVPYEQYF
CDR3 DNA: TGTGCCAGCACTGGGACTAGCGTACCCTACGAGCAGTACTTC

clone size: NA
V gene: TRBV19
J gene: TRBJ1-1
D gene: NA
CDR3 protein: CASSGGAGGTEAFF
CDR3 DNA: TGTGCCAGTAGTGGTGGGGCCGGGGGCACTGAAGCTTTCTTT

clone size: NA
V gene: TRBV15
J gene: TRBJ2-1
D gene: NA
CDR3 protein: CATSRDLVTGSHEQFF
CDR3 DNA: TGTGCCACCAGCAGAGATCTAGTTACGGGAAGTCATGAGCAGTTCTTC

clone size: NA
V gene: TRBV15
J gene: TRBJ2-3
D gene: TRBD1
CDR3 protein: CATSTGQGSTDTQYF
CDR3 DNA: TGTGCCACCAGCACTGGACAGGGTAGTACAGATACGCAGTATTTT

clone size: NA
V gene: TRBV27
J gene: TRBJ2-1
D gene: TRBD1
CDR3 protein: CASSLSLRTGIHNEQFF
CDR3 DNA: TGTGCCAGCAGTTTATCCCTTAGGACAGGGATCCACAATGAGCAGTTCTTC

clone size: NA
V gene: TRBV28
J gene: TRBJ2-7
D gene: TRBD1
CDR3 protein: CASSRLTGSYEQYF
CDR3 DNA: TGTGCCAGCAGTAGACTGACAGGGAGCTACGAGCAGTACTTC

clone size: NA
V gene: TRBV11-2
J gene: TRBJ2-3
D gene: TRBD2
CDR3 protein: CASSLDGPLAGGEDTQYF
CDR3 DNA: TGTGCCAGCAGCTTAGATGGCCCACTAGCGGGAGGTGAAGATACGCAGTATTTT

clone size: NA
V gene: TRBV5-1
J gene: TRBJ2-7
D gene: TRBD2
CDR3 protein: CASSLAGTSEWVSSYEQYF
CDR3 DNA: TGCGCCAGCAGCTTGGCCGGGACTAGCGAATGGGTTAGTTCCTACGAGCAGTACTTC

clone size: NA
V gene: TRBV2
J gene: TRBJ2-2
D gene: TRBD2
CDR3 protein: CASSPTSVSNTGELFF
CDR3 DNA: TGTGCCAGCAGTCCCACTAGCGTTTCGAACACCGGGGAGCTGTTTTTT

clone size: NA
V gene: TRBV11-2
J gene: TRBJ1-2
D gene: NA
CDR3 protein: CASSNPPGTSYGYTF
CDR3 DNA: TGTGCCAGCAGCAACCCGCCCGGGACATCTTATGGCTACACCTTC

clone size: NA
V gene: TRBV19
J gene: TRBJ2-2
D gene: TRBD2
CDR3 protein: CASRLVAGLIGELFF
CDR3 DNA: TGTGCCAGTAGACTGGTAGCGGGATTGATCGGGGAGCTGTTTTTT

clone size: NA
V gene: TRBV15
J gene: TRBJ2-1
D gene: NA
CDR3 protein: CATSTPGGSRVNEQFF
CDR3 DNA: TGTGCCACCAGCACTCCTGGGGGGAGCAGAGTTAATGAGCAGTTCTTC

clone size: NA
V gene: TRBV11-2
J gene: TRBJ2-7
D gene: NA
CDR3 protein: CASSLVGMGYEQYF
CDR3 DNA: TGTGCCAGCAGCTTAGTCGGGATGGGCTACGAGCAGTACTTC

clone size: NA
V gene: TRBV7-2
J gene: TRBJ1-2
D gene: TRBD1
CDR3 protein: CASSLRDRGEYGYTF
CDR3 DNA: TGTGCCAGCAGCTTAAGGGACAGGGGAGAATATGGCTACACCTTC

clone size: NA
V gene: TRBV13
J gene: TRBJ2-3
D gene: NA
CDR3 protein: CASSLGTGSTDTQYF
CDR3 DNA: TGTGCCAGCAGCTTAGGGACCGGGAGCACAGATACGCAGTATTTT